The source of this T cell receptor (beta chain) is a study of T cell responses to AZD1222 COVID-19 vaccine. Libraries were prepared by immunoSEQ multiplex PCR; TCRdb keeps only in-frame clonotypes and omits some of them. The sample holds just under 90,000 clones, almost 90% seen once. Worth noting for this clone: Its antigen is undetermined.

General observations from the study: Spike-specific TCR repertoires showed rising breadth and depth after two AZD1222 doses. Unmutated variant regions are reportedly the target of nearly half of TCRs that are spike-specific. Vaccine-related CD4 TCRs covered spike, predominating at 160-218 and 743-854. Repertoire samples came only from after the peak T cell response.

This CDR3 comprises 15 residues. Germline-derived CDR1 and CDR2 are SGHNT and YENEEA. The V end was cut by 5 bases, the J end by 4 bases, with 16 bases between. The sample was peripheral blood, taken on day 0 of MenACWY control vaccination. The chain is built from TRBV11-3 and TRBJ2-3; D is ambiguous. The sequence was collected from an adult in good health. CDR3 region: CASSPGLGGADTQYF. CDR3 bases: TGTGCCAGCAGCCCAGGCTTGGGTGGCGCAGATACGCAGTATTTT.